One and the same sample provided the 12 T cell receptor beta chains below, sequenced in a study of identifying expanded T cells in peripheral blood. TCRdb's table, derived via immunoSEQ multiplex PCR, lists solely in-frame clones and lacks some. The sample shows 130,000 or so clones, more than 75% of them seen only once. The sequencing input was blood. The receptors derive from a person between 18 and 69 years old in good health.

This clone was counted a single time. This chain uses TRBV6-5 with TRBJ2-5; maybe TRBD2 (5 bases). Germline V lookup: CDR1 MNHEY, CDR2 SVGAGI. The V gene lost 6 bases and the J gene lost 2 bases, with 16 bases spanning the gap. CDR3 length equals 15 residues. Here the CDR3 DNA reads TGTGCCAGCAGAAAATTTGCCGGGATACAAGAGACCCAGTACTTC. The encoded protein is CASRKFAGIQETQYF.

The CDR3, as DNA: TGTGCCTGGAGTAGCGGAGTGGGGAGCACTGAAGCTTTCTTT. This gives the protein CAWSSGVGSTEAFF. V gene TRBV30 combines with J gene TRBJ1-1; D gene ambiguous. The germline gives CDR1 GTSNPN, CDR2 SVGIG (reference sequence). The V end lost 2 bases, the J end lost 4 bases, and 14 bases lay between the germline ends. The CDR3 totals 14 residues.

The chain recombines TRBV2 with TRBJ1-2; D is unclear. Trimming pared 7 bases from V and 5 bases from J, leaving 17 bases between. CDR3 length equals 14 residues. Per germline, CDR1 SNHLY and CDR2 FYNNEI. Here the CDR3 DNA reads TGTGCCAGCACCGGGTCACTGTCTTCTTATGGCTACACCTTC. Amino acids: CASTGSLSSYGYTF.

The chain couples TRBV25-1 to TRBJ1-1, with D uncertain. CDR3 size: 11 residues. Germline loops: CDR1 MGHDK, CDR2 SYGVNS. V was cut by 5 bases and J by 4 bases, with 5 bases left in between. CDR3 in DNA: TGTGCCAGCAGTTCTGTCACTGAAGCTTTCTTT. Residues: CASSSVTEAFF.

The rearrangement links TRBV18 to TRBJ1-2, with D possibly matching TRBD1 (5 bases). Germline CDR1 reads KGHSH; CDR2 reads LQKENI. The CDR3 has 15 residues. Between the trimmed V and J ends, which lost 3 bases and 2 bases, there was a span of 13 bases. CDR3 bases: TGTGCCAGCTCACCCGGGGGGTTGACCAACTATGGCTACACCTTC. Residues: CASSPGGLTNYGYTF.

This chain uses TRBV14 with TRBJ2-3; 14 bases agree with TRBD2. This CDR3 is built from 15 residues. Trimming cost V 4 bases and J 4 bases; bases outside gene matches: 1. CDR1 SGHDN and CDR2 FVKESK come from the germline V gene. The CDR3 spells CASSLTSGGADTQYF. CDR3 DNA: TGTGCCAGCAGCCTGACTAGCGGGGGGGCAGATACGCAGTATTTT.

The chain combines TRBV4-3 with TRBJ2-7; D might be TRBD2 (5 bases). V lost 2 bases and J 2 bases, leaving 13 bases between the germline ends. CDR1 is LGHNA and CDR2 is YSLEER in the germline V gene. The CDR3 is 15 amino acids. CDR3 sequence reads: CASSQSEAAAYEQYF. CDR3 nucleotide sequence: TGCGCCAGCAGCCAATCGGAGGCTGCCGCCTACGAGCAGTACTTC.

The genes are TRBV6-4 and TRBJ1-5, with D possibly being TRBD1 (6 bases). V was shortened by 7 bases and J by 0 bases, with 13 bases between the two germline ends. Germline lookup yields CDR1 MRHNA and CDR2 SNTAGT. The CDR3 is 15 amino acids. The CDR3 coding sequence is TGTGCCAGCAAAGTGGACAGTTATAGCAATCAGCCCCAGCATTTT. Residues: CASKVDSYSNQPQHF.

The chain combines TRBV10-3 with TRBJ1-2; D call uncertain. This CDR3 has 14 residues. Trimming shortened V by 0 bases and J by 4 bases, and 9 bases separated the two germline ends. In germline, CDR1 is ENHRY, CDR2 SYGVKD. The CDR3 here is CAISESTVAYGYTF. The CDR3 bases are TGTGCCATCAGTGAGTCGACCGTCGCCTATGGCTACACCTTC.

The chain uses TRBV18 and TRBJ1-1; D possibly corresponds to TRBD1 (5 bases). V dropped 6 bases and J dropped 7 bases, with 18 bases sitting between them. The germline V gene encodes CDR1 KGHSH and CDR2 LQKENI. The CDR3 extends over 14 amino acids. As DNA, the CDR3 is TGTGCCAGCTCTCACATGGACACTCCACTTGAAGCTTTCTTT. Its translation: CASSHMDTPLEAFF.

This chain uses TRBV29-1 with TRBJ2-2; D not resolved. CDR1 and CDR2 (germline): SQVTM, ANQGSEA. V was cut by 4 bases and J by 1 base, with 4 bases left in between. This CDR3 is 12 amino acids long. The CDR3 DNA sequence: TGCAGCGTTGTGAAGAACACCGGGGAGCTGTTTTTT. It codes for CSVVKNTGELFF.

The genes are TRBV27 and TRBJ2-6, with D perhaps matching TRBD2 (6 bases). Germline values: CDR1 MNHEY, CDR2 SMNVEV (reference sequence). This CDR3 has 17 amino acids. V lost 3 bases, J lost 0 bases, and 12 bases lay in between. CDR3 loop: CASSFTPGVSGANVLTF. In DNA form, the CDR3 reads TGTGCCAGCAGTTTCACCCCGGGGGTCTCTGGGGCCAACGTCCTGACTTTC.